This entry lists 25 T cell receptor beta chains sequenced from one sample in a study of response to subunit inactivated influenza vaccine. TCRdb re-derived calls from the RT-PCR reads in MiXCR, one entry per CDR3 protein. This sample carries roughly 500,000 distinct CDR3 sequences, under 30% of them seen once, and the ten largest clones take 2.5% to 3%. This sample was shared with a second study, whose subject was T cells expressing NK-cell markers. This second report adds: As the method of synthesis, 5'RACE template switching with UMIs yielded TCR beta cDNA.

The sequenced sample was CD4+ T cells sorted from PBMCs, obtained less than 13 days after vaccination. The receptors were gathered from a man aged 45-65 years who received an inactivated influenza vaccine.

The CDR3 reads CSARDPIKADEQYF. The DNA for the CDR3 is TGCAGTGCTAGAGATCCGATAAAGGCTGACGAGCAGTACTTC. This chain joins TRBV20-1 and TRBJ2-7; no clear D gene. Per germline, CDR1 DFQATT and CDR2 SNEGSKA (reference sequence). The CDR3 has 14 residues. The V and J ends lost 0 bases and 5 bases respectively, with 14 bases between them.

J is TRBJ2-2 and V is TRBV12-3 or TRBV12-4; 9 nucleotides line up with TRBD2. CDR3 length: 18 residues. V shed 6 bases, J shed 2 bases, and the junction held 13 bases outside the gene matches. As DNA, the CDR3 is TGTGCCAGCAGGAGGCTAGCGGGGCCCCGGTCAAACACCGGGGAGCTGTTTTTT. Translation gives CASRRLAGPRSNTGELFF.

The V gene is TRBV28, the J gene TRBJ2-3, with 8 bases that match TRBD2. The CDR3 extends over 15 amino acids. V gave up 9 bases and J gave up 4 bases; unmatched junction bases: 12. Germline CDR1 is MDHEN and CDR2 is SYDVKM. The CDR3 nucleotides are TGTGCCAGTCGGGCGGGAGCAGCGGGGGCAGATACGCAGTATTTT. Translated, it gives CASRAGAAGADTQYF.

This clonotype was recorded a few times. V is TRBV12-3 or TRBV12-4 and J is TRBJ1-2; D remains ambiguous. Trimming took off 6 bases at V and 2 bases at J, with 10 bases between the two ends. This CDR3 is 13 amino acids long. CDR3 in amino acids: CASRKSGNYGYTF. DNA of the CDR3: TGTGCCAGCAGGAAATCAGGAAACTATGGCTACACCTTC.

This clonotype was observed a few times. V gene TRBV28 combines with J gene TRBJ1-1, with a possible D match to TRBD1 (5 bases). The CDR3 length is 16 residues. Germline-derived CDR1 and CDR2 are MDHEN and SYDVKM. The V gene lost 3 bases and the J gene lost 10 bases, with 24 bases spanning the gap. The DNA for the CDR3 is TGTGCCAGCAGTTTCTCAAATGGGGGAATGGTTTCCGGAGCTTTCTTT. Translating gives CASSFSNGGMVSGAFF.

The rearrangement joins TRBV11-2 to TRBJ2-1, with 8 bases identical to TRBD2. Germline V gene sequence: CDR1 SGHAT, CDR2 FQNNGV. V shed 5 bases and J 0 bases; nucleotides not matched to a gene: 18. The CDR3 has 20 residues. This chain's CDR3 is CASSVGGLGRILSSYNEQFF. The CDR3 bases are TGTGCCAGCAGCGTGGGGGGACTAGGGAGAATCCTGAGCTCCTACAATGAGCAGTTCTTC.

The chain uses TRBV7-2 and TRBJ2-7; 10 nucleotides line up with TRBD1. Germline values: CDR1 SGHTA, CDR2 FQGNSA. CDR3 size: 15 residues. The ends lost 5 bases at V and 3 bases at J; junction bases unmatched: 7. The DNA of the CDR3 is TGTGCCAGCAGCCAGAGACAGGGGGCAAGCTACGAGCAGTACTTC. It translates to CASSQRQGASYEQYF.

This clonotype was seen a handful of times. The CDR3 DNA is TGCAGTGCTAGAGATTCTACGAGACGGGACTACGAGCAGTACTTC. This translates into CSARDSTRRDYEQYF. This chain links TRBV20-1 with TRBJ2-7, with D perhaps matching TRBD2 (5 bases). Per germline, CDR1 DFQATT and CDR2 SNEGSKA (reference sequence). The ends were cut back, 0 bases at V and 3 bases at J, with 15 bases in the middle. The CDR3 covers 15 residues.

The chain links TRBV6-4 to TRBJ2-1; tentatively, D is TRBD2 (6 bases). The CDR3 contains 13 residues. V gave up 1 base and J gave up 9 bases, with 10 bases separating them. Germline V lookup: CDR1 MRHNA, CDR2 SNTAGT. The CDR3 spells CASSDWGEREQFF. The CDR3, as DNA: TGTGCCAGCAGTGACTGGGGGGAGCGTGAGCAGTTCTTC.

The V call is TRBV7-9, the J call TRBJ1-4; unclear D gene. V lost 3 bases and J lost 3, with 14 bases in between. The germline V gene has CDR1 SEHNR and CDR2 FQNEAQ (reference sequence). The CDR3 is made up of 16 amino acids. The CDR3 is CASSFSPVSSNEKLFF. The CDR3 DNA is TGTGCCAGCAGCTTTTCCCCGGTTTCCTCTAATGAAAAACTGTTTTTT.

J is TRBJ2-1 and V is TRBV2; 7 bases are a match to TRBD2. Germline assignment: CDR1 SNHLY and CDR2 FYNNEI. The CDR3 length is 15 residues. The V segment lost 6 bases and the J segment 9 bases; nucleotides outside the gene matches: 14. CDR3 bases: TGTGCCAGCAGGAAAAGGGCTCAGCGGGGTGGTGAGCAGTTCTTC. It translates to CASRKRAQRGGEQFF.

The V and J genes are TRBV5-4 and TRBJ2-3; D is perhaps TRBD1 or TRBD2 (5 bases each). The CDR3 contains 15 residues. V was trimmed by 1 base and J by 2 bases, leaving 11 bases between them. The germline CDR1 and CDR2 sequences are SGHNT and YYREEE (reference sequence). CDR3 sequence reads: CASSLPGRHTDTQYF. The CDR3 DNA follows: TGTGCCAGCAGCTTGCCGGGACGCCACACAGATACGCAGTATTTT. Supplemented by reference TRBV5-4 and TRBJ2-3, the full variable domain reads ETGVTQSPTHLIKTRGQQVTLRCSSQSGHNTVSWYQQALGQGPQFIFQYYREEENGRGNFPPRFSGLQFPNYSSELNVNALELDDSALYLCASSLPGRHTDTQYFGPGTRLTVL.

This rearrangement joins TRBV9 to TRBJ1-1, with 7 nucleotides matching TRBD1. Trimming cost V 5 bases and J 1 base; bases outside gene matches: 5. CDR1 SGDLS and CDR2 YYNGEE come from the germline V gene. CDR3 length: 14 amino acids. The CDR3 loop is CASRPRGPNTEAFF. The CDR3 coding sequence is TGTGCCAGCAGACCTAGGGGGCCGAACACTGAAGCTTTCTTT.

This clonotype was seen only a few times. V and J are TRBV2 and TRBJ1-1; TRBD1 might be the D (6 bases). Trimming pared 5 bases from V and 5 bases from J, leaving 12 bases between. Germline V gives CDR1 SNHLY, CDR2 FYNNEI. The CDR3 has 13 residues. The CDR3, as DNA: TGTGCCAGCAGTCCCAACAGGGAGACTGAAGCTTTCTTT. Protein: CASSPNRETEAFF.

This clonotype was seen a handful of times. This chain links TRBV7-8 with TRBJ2-7; 11 bases line up with TRBD2. The trim removed 5 bases at V and 3 bases at J, leaving 6 bases unmatched. The CDR3 loop spans 15 amino acids. Per germline, CDR1 SGHVS and CDR2 FQNEAQ. The CDR3 DNA reads as TGTGCCAGCAGCCCGGGACTAGCGGACTTCTACGAGCAGTACTTC. It is translated as CASSPGLADFYEQYF.

The chain recombines TRBV6-1 with TRBJ1-2; no firm D call. This CDR3 has 12 residues. V was clipped by 10 bases and J by 3 bases, with 12 bases between them. The V gene's germline CDR1 is MNHNS and CDR2 SASEGT. This CDR3 reads CATQADDYGYTF. The CDR3, as DNA: TGTGCCACCCAAGCGGATGACTATGGCTACACCTTC.

This clonotype was observed a few times. CDR3 in DNA: TGTGCCAGCTCACCGGACAGGGACCATGGCTACACCTTC. Its protein product is CASSPDRDHGYTF. This chain joins TRBV18 and TRBJ1-2, with 8 bases matching TRBD1. This CDR3 is 13 amino acids long. V shed 3 bases and J 6 bases; nucleotides not matched to a gene: 3. Germline CDR1 reads KGHSH; CDR2 reads LQKENI.

This clonotype was found many times. The J gene is TRBJ2-3, the V gene TRBV5-1, with D possibly being TRBD1 (5 bases). The V and J ends lost 5 bases and 0 bases respectively, with 13 bases between them. This CDR3 has 15 residues. Per the germline V gene, CDR1 is SGHRS and CDR2 is YFSETQ. In DNA, the CDR3 is TGCGCCAGCAGTACCCAGGGCCCTAGCACAGATACGCAGTATTTT. It encodes CASSTQGPSTDTQYF.

This clonotype has just a few counts. The chain links TRBV6-1 to TRBJ2-2; D gene uncertain. With 8 bases removed from V and 2 bases from J, the gap between germline ends came to 21 bases. The CDR3 runs 17 residues. The germline CDR1 and CDR2 sequences are MNHNS and SASEGT. The CDR3 nucleotides read TGTGCCAGCGAAAGACTCGCCGGATCCTTTAACACCGGGGAGCTGTTTTTT. It yields the protein CASERLAGSFNTGELFF.

This clonotype has just a few counts. The chain recombines TRBV29-1 with TRBJ2-2; 9 bases are shared with TRBD1. V dropped 6 bases and J dropped 4; count of bases not matched to a gene: 6. The CDR3 extends over 14 amino acids. The germline V gene has CDR1 SQVTM and CDR2 ANQGSEA. The CDR3 sequence is CSVIRDRATGELFF. The CDR3 bases are TGCAGCGTGATCCGGGACAGGGCCACCGGGGAGCTGTTTTTT.

The gene calls are TRBV12-3 or TRBV12-4 and TRBJ1-1; 10 bases are a match to TRBD1. J lost 0 bases, V lost 7 bases, and 5 bases had no gene match. This CDR3 region has 15 residues. Written as DNA, the CDR3 is TGTGCCAGCATCCCGACAGGGGGCATGAACACTGAAGCTTTCTTT. This translates into CASIPTGGMNTEAFF.

This clonotype occurred a few times. The V gene is TRBV20-1, the J gene TRBJ1-5; 7 bases line up with TRBD1. Germline lookup yields CDR1 DFQATT and CDR2 SNEGSKA (reference sequence). V dropped 4 bases and J dropped 1; count of bases not matched to a gene: 10. This CDR3 contains 16 residues. The DNA for the CDR3 is TGCAGTGCTAAACCTATCCCGGGACAGAGCAATCAGCCCCAGCATTTT. It codes for CSAKPIPGQSNQPQHF.

This clonotype was counted between two and nine times. The rearrangement links TRBV7-3 to TRBJ2-1, with 10 bases matching TRBD2. The V gene end was trimmed by 5 bases and the J gene end by 9 bases; junction bases not matched to a gene: 10. The CDR3 runs to 15 residues. Germline loops: CDR1 SGHTA, CDR2 FQGTGA. The CDR3 region is CASSLGGLAGVEQFF. The CDR3 coding sequence is TGTGCCAGCAGCCTTGGGGGGCTAGCGGGAGTTGAGCAGTTCTTC.

This clonotype was detected only a few times. The chain couples TRBV6-1 to TRBJ1-4, with D perhaps TRBD1 (5 bases). The CDR3 consists of 15 residues. The germline V gene encodes CDR1 MNHNS and CDR2 SASEGT. The V gene lost 5 bases and the J gene lost 7 bases, with 17 bases spanning the gap. CDR3 sequence reads: CASSRPTVDAEKLFF. CDR3 sequence (DNA): TGTGCCAGCAGTCGACCGACAGTTGATGCTGAAAAACTGTTTTTT.

The CDR3 nucleotides are TGCAGTGCTAGAGATCTTCGGGATGAGCAGTTCTTC. Protein product: CSARDLRDEQFF. The V call is TRBV20-1, the J call TRBJ2-1; D gene ambiguous. This CDR3 has 12 residues. V lost 0 bases to trimming and J lost 8 bases, with 8 bases between them. CDR1 and CDR2 (germline): DFQATT, SNEGSKA (reference sequence).